Given below is one T cell receptor (beta chain) in context. This clonotype came up many times. There is no known antigen for this receptor. Base qualities are not recorded, but no much larger clone differs from it by a single base. The data stem from a study of blood T cells in healthy people across ages (dated by TCRdb to about 2015). At the level of the whole study: In model experiments, roughly one uniquely barcoded TCR beta cDNA molecule per two T cells was captured by template switching. Age-related changes in TCR beta repertoire diversity were measured in the study by deep sequencing normalized with unique cDNA molecular identifiers. Four age groups were formed from the donors: young (average roughly 16 years), middle-aged (approximately 39), aged (around 62) and long-lived (more than 75). Donors of different ages were randomly distributed across sequencing lanes to avoid experimental bias. Using the same blood draw, the study looked at two additional independent replicas of 1 million unique cDNA reads for two donors, one aged 18 to 30 and the other aged 80 or older.

The full study reports these points: Because donor CMV infection status was unknown, age-related changes in expanded clonotypes were potentially confounded. Total diversity estimates from one million sequenced T cells were considered lower bounds and underestimates. A strong correlation was found between observed TCR beta diversity and the percentage of naive T cells measured by flow cytometry. Since profiling was done on bulk unsorted PBMCs, naive and antigen-experienced compartments could not be conclusively compared. Compared with the aged group, the long-lived group had more naive CD4+ T cells, fewer expanded clones and increased TCR diversity, a pattern suggesting age selection. Observed TCR beta diversity per million T cells fell roughly linearly with age, and a significant reduction was already apparent by age around 40.

The CDR3 contains 15 residues, cysteine and phenylalanine counted. Of the read, only the CDR3 DNA is kept; its 45 bases are in frame from base 1. Based on the germline V gene (reference sequence), the CDR1 and CDR2 sequences are DFQATT and SNEGSKA. Trimming costs V 0 bases and J 11 bases, and their ends lie 23 bases apart. Library preparation was by 5' RACE. Sequencing took place on an Illumina HiSeq 2500. A second PCR of roughly 6 to 11 cycles was run with a J-beta primer mix and a sample-barcoded 5' primer. A unique molecular identifier was introduced onto each TCR beta cDNA molecule by a template-switch 5' adaptor carrying 12 random nucleotides. Each sample yielded at least 2.5 million CDR3-containing paired-end reads. All of the RNA was converted into first-strand cDNA using the Mint cDNA synthesis kit, with a TRBC-specific oligonucleotide serving as the primer. All cDNA was treated with uracil-DNA glycosylase and then went through a first 18-cycle PCR with the universal primers M1SS and BC2_uni_R. As for the original processing: For normalization, 1 million high-quality reads were randomly selected from each sample, with every read carrying a distinct molecular identifier. Instead of being binned into consensus sequences, reads that shared molecular identifiers were thrown out. MiTCR, run with a Q25 quality threshold and the strictest error-elimination algorithm, handled CDR3 identification, clonotype clustering and error correction. A nonparametric unseen species model with Euler transformation was used to estimate lower-bound total TCR beta diversity. TCRdb redid the processing of the public reads, applying fastp at Q25 and MiXCR, and retained in-frame beta chains. Merged by CDR3 protein, the rows form single entries marked with the most common genes and DNA. TCRdb, not the authors, supplied the V and J calls. The sample table contains approximately 700,000 distinct CDR3 sequences; only one count was recorded for about 30% of them. Together, the top ten hold roughly 15% of the sample.

Systemically healthy Caucasian individuals from Russia, 35 to 50 in total and aged roughly 6 to 95 years, were included as donors. Each donor gave 9.5 to 10 milliliters of peripheral blood, drawn into EDTA-treated Vacutainer tubes. Ficoll-Paque density-gradient centrifugation was used to isolate PBMCs, with at least 7 million per sample. Total RNA was extracted from PBMCs with Trizol reagent, with at least 5 micrograms obtained per sample. Naive CD45RAhigh/CD27high T cell percentages were measured by flow cytometry on a PBMC aliquot from every donor. What was sequenced was blood. The sequence was collected from a woman of 80 years or more in good health. Donor details come from another sample of the same person, matched by shared clones. Recombination linked TRBV20-1 to TRBJ2-7; the D segment could be TRBD2, given 6 matching bases. The bases read TGCAGTGCTAGAGATCGGGCGGGGTCCCCCACGGCAGAGTACTTC. Translated, it reads CSARDRAGSPTAEYF.